The 21 T cell receptor beta chains presented below share a single source sample, sequenced in a study of T-cell memory formation after mild COVID-19. TCRdb used MiXCR to reprocess the 5' RACE reads, holding one entry per CDR3 protein. Among 250,000 to 400,000 distinct CDR3 sequences, more than 13% were seen once, and the ten largest hold roughly a fifth. Sequencing used PBMCs or a T cell subset sorted from them (not recorded which). The receptors shown here come from a man aged 18-30 years who had mild COVID-19 (a few samples of this study predate the infection). Cell type and time point are not known.

The chain links TRBV27 to TRBJ1-2; D is unresolved. This CDR3 has 13 amino acids. CDR1 MNHEY and CDR2 SMNVEV come from the germline V gene (reference sequence). V lost 5 bases, J lost 6 bases, and 13 bases lay in between. The CDR3 here is CASSPRAENGYTF. The DNA of the CDR3 is TGTGCCAGCAGTCCTCGCGCGGAGAATGGCTACACCTTC.

This clonotype has at least ten counts. V usage is TRBV2 and J usage is TRBJ1-2; TRBD1 aligns across 9 bases. Per the germline V gene, CDR1 is SNHLY and CDR2 is FYNNEI. The CDR3 is made up of 16 amino acids. V was pared by 5 bases and J by 1 base, with 8 bases of the junction left unmatched. CDR3 nucleotides: TGTGCCAGCAGTACACCCGGGACAGGGATTAACTATGGCTACACCTTC. Its translation: CASSTPGTGINYGYTF.

The V call is TRBV18, the J call TRBJ2-1; D is ambiguous. Trimming removed 5 bases from V and 7 bases from J, with 9 bases in between. The germline gives CDR1 KGHSH, CDR2 LQKENI. The CDR3 totals 12 residues. In DNA form, the CDR3 reads TGTGCCAGCTCAGAGCGCGCAAATGAGCAGTTCTTC. Translating it yields CASSERANEQFF.

This clonotype occurred many times. The chain uses TRBV5-1 and TRBJ2-6, with 7 bases fitting TRBD1. This CDR3 spans 16 amino acids. The V and J ends lost 7 bases and 0 bases, in that order; junction bases with no gene match: 7. The germline V gene encodes CDR1 SGHRS and CDR2 YFSETQ. CDR3 region: CASRDSSLSGANVLTF. The CDR3 bases are TGCGCCAGCCGGGACAGCTCTCTCTCTGGGGCCAACGTCCTGACTTTC.

The chain carries TRBV12-1 and TRBJ2-1; the D call TRBD1 from the table was never checked on the DNA. TRBV12-1 is described as a pseudogene. This CDR3 is 16 amino acids long. CDR3 DNA sequence: TGTGCCAGCAGCTTTGAAGCAGGGCGGAAAGGGAATGAGCAGTTCTTC. Translating gives CASSFEAGRKGNEQFF.

On this clonotype: One end of the junction varies from germline; a read error may be responsible. The CDR3 protein is CASNSGWVARESQYF. In DNA, the CDR3 is TGTGCCAGCAATTCTGGGTGGGTCGCGCGGGAGAGCCAGTACTTC. The rearrangement links TRBV6-6 to TRBJ2-5; 7 nucleotides agree with TRBD2. Germline CDR1 is MNHNY and CDR2 is SVGAGI (reference sequence). The CDR3 is 15 amino acids.

The rearrangement uses TRBV29-1 and TRBJ2-7; a possible D gene is TRBD1 (6 bases). Germline assignment: CDR1 SQVTM and CDR2 ANQGSEA. V lost 3 bases and J lost 2, with 14 bases in between. The CDR3 is 14 amino acids. Here the CDR3 reads CSVDQGLGPYEQYF. As DNA, the CDR3 is TGCAGCGTTGATCAGGGGTTGGGTCCCTACGAGCAGTACTTC.

This chain connects TRBV28 to TRBJ1-4; 9 positions agree with TRBD1. Germline lookup yields CDR1 MDHEN and CDR2 SYDVKM. The V gene end was trimmed by 4 bases and the J gene end by 7 bases; junction bases not matched to a gene: 10. The CDR3 sequence is 16 residues long. CDR3 sequence: CASSSPTGGFREKLFF. Written as DNA, the CDR3 is TGTGCCAGCAGTTCCCCCACAGGGGGCTTTCGTGAAAAACTGTTTTTT. Full variable domain (missing parts from reference TRBV28 and TRBJ1-4): DVKVTQSSRYLVKRTGEKVFLECVQDMDHENMFWYRQDPGLGLRLIYFSYDVKMKEKGDIPEGYSVSREKKERFSLILESASTNQTSMYLCASSSPTGGFREKLFFGSGTQLSVL.

This clonotype was detected only a few times. The chain recombines TRBV5-1 with TRBJ1-6; no reliable D call. The CDR3 contains 15 residues. The germline V gene encodes CDR1 SGHRS and CDR2 YFSETQ. The V end lost 0 bases, the J end lost 8 bases, and 12 bases lay between the germline ends. The CDR3 DNA sequence: TGCGCCAGCAGCTTGGACAGTCGGGAACATTCACCCCTCCACTTT. Protein: CASSLDSREHSPLHF.

This clonotype was seen a few times. The chain employs TRBV25-1 and TRBJ1-1; D ambiguous. The CDR3 contains 15 residues. V was pared by 6 bases and J by 4 bases, with 18 bases between. Germline CDR1 MGHDK, CDR2 SYGVNS. This CDR3 reads CASSGRAGMGTEAFF. CDR3 DNA: TGTGCCAGCAGCGGTCGGGCTGGGATGGGCACTGAAGCTTTCTTT.

At least ten counts were recorded for this clonotype. The chain uses TRBV4-2 and TRBJ2-7; TRBD1 matches 7 bases. Germline V CDR1 and CDR2: LGHNA, YNFKEQ. This CDR3 spans 13 amino acids. The J segment lost 7 bases and the V segment lost 4 bases, leaving 7 bases of the junction unmatched. The CDR3 region has the DNA TGTGCCAGCAGCCGACAGGGACGAGGGGAGCAGTACGTC. It specifies CASSRQGRGEQYV.

J is TRBJ2-3 and V is TRBV20-1; perhaps TRBD2 as D (7 bases). Germline CDR1 and CDR2: DFQATT and SNEGSKA (reference sequence). The CDR3 is made up of 14 amino acids. V was trimmed by 5 bases and J by 8 bases, leaving 20 bases between them. DNA for the CDR3: TGCAGTGCTCCCATGGTAGGGGGGGCGGGTACGCAGTATTTT. Amino acid sequence: CSAPMVGGAGTQYF.

Ten or more counts support this clonotype. V usage is TRBV20-1 and J usage is TRBJ2-5, with 8 bases fitting TRBD2. CDR3 length: 15 residues. Germline lookup yields CDR1 DFQATT and CDR2 SNEGSKA (reference sequence). V trimming: 6 bases; J trimming: 1 base; junction bases outside the gene matches: 10. The DNA for the CDR3 is TGCAGTGCCAACGGGGGCGGGGGGACCCAAGAGACCCAGTACTTC. This translates into CSANGGGGTQETQYF.

The genes are TRBV12-3 or TRBV12-4 and TRBJ2-1; D remains ambiguous. V lost 5 bases and J lost 10, with 9 bases in between. The CDR3 extends over 11 amino acids. Here the CDR3 DNA reads TGTGCCAGCAGTCCCCGACGAGAGCAGTTCTTC. It encodes CASSPRREQFF.

This clonotype occurred many times. The rearrangement links TRBV5-1 to TRBJ2-5; 10 bases agree with TRBD1. This CDR3 contains 14 residues. From germline, CDR1 is SGHRS and CDR2 YFSETQ. With 4 bases clipped from V and 4 bases from J, the junction kept 4 bases outside the gene matches. CDR3 sequence (DNA): TGCGCCAGCAGCGCGGGGACAGGGGCAGAGACCCAGTACTTC. Protein sequence: CASSAGTGAETQYF.

The V and J genes are TRBV4-3 and TRBJ1-2; no definite D call. Trimming took off 4 bases at V and 4 bases at J, with 10 bases between the two ends. The germline V gene encodes CDR1 LGHNA and CDR2 YSLEER. This CDR3 is 13 amino acids long. The CDR3, as DNA: TGCGCCAGCAGCCCGACCCGGTTCTATGGCTACACCTTC. Protein: CASSPTRFYGYTF.

This sequence joins TRBV5-4 and TRBJ2-7, with 7 bases identical to TRBD2. The CDR3 is 16 residues long. The V gene end was trimmed by 6 bases and the J gene end by 1 base; junction bases not matched to a gene: 13. CDR1 is SGHNT and CDR2 is YYREEE in the germline V gene (reference sequence). CDR3 amino acids: CASIPWGGTGSYEQYF. The CDR3 DNA follows: TGTGCCAGCATCCCATGGGGAGGGACCGGTTCCTACGAGCAGTACTTC.

This clonotype was seen only a few times. The rearrangement links TRBV27 to TRBJ1-6, with D unclear. The germline V and J ends were trimmed by 3 bases and 8 bases, with 11 bases remaining between them. The CDR3 sequence is 14 residues long. CDR1 MNHEY and CDR2 SMNVEV come from the germline V gene (reference sequence). Here the CDR3 reads CASSFGFGDSPLHF. The CDR3 DNA follows: TGTGCCAGCAGTTTCGGGTTCGGGGATTCACCCCTCCACTTT.

This clonotype was recorded at least ten times. The chain is built from TRBV19 and TRBJ1-1, with TRBD1 matching over 7 bases. V trimming: 5 bases; J trimming: 7 bases; junction bases outside the gene matches: 7. Germline values: CDR1 LNHDA, CDR2 SQIVND (reference sequence). The CDR3 is made up of 13 amino acids. CDR3 sequence: CASSAGGGGEAFF. The CDR3 DNA reads TGTGCCAGTAGTGCAGGGGGAGGCGGTGAAGCTTTCTTT.

J is TRBJ2-3 and V is TRBV27; TRBD2 aligns across 9 bases. The germline V gene has CDR1 MNHEY and CDR2 SMNVEV (reference sequence). The CDR3 is 17 amino acids. With V trimmed by 3 bases and J by 4 bases, 11 bases remained unmatched. The chain's CDR3 is CASSFGWRGGGADTQYF. CDR3 in DNA: TGTGCCAGCAGTTTCGGCTGGCGGGGGGGCGGTGCAGATACGCAGTATTTT.

The V call is TRBV4-1, the J call TRBJ1-2; a possible D gene is TRBD1 (5 bases). This CDR3 contains 13 residues. Trimming cost V 5 bases and J 6 bases, with 13 bases left between them. The germline V gene has CDR1 MGHRA and CDR2 YSYEKL. The CDR3 spells CASSAPGSHGYTF. The CDR3 bases are TGCGCCAGCAGCGCTCCAGGGTCACATGGCTACACCTTC.